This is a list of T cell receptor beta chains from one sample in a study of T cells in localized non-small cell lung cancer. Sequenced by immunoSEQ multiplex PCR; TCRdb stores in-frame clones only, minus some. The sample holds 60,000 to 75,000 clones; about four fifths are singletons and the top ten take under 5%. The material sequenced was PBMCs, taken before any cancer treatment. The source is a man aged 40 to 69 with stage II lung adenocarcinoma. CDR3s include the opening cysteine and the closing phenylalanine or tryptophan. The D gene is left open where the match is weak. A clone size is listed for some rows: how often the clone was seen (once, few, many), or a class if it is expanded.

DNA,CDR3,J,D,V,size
TGTGCCAGCAGTCGACAGGGGGCTGGAGAAAACATTCAGTACTTC,CASSRQGAGENIQYF,TRBJ2-4,TRBD1,TRBV28,-
TGTGCCAGCAGCTTACAGGCGGGAGGGCCCCACGAGCAGTACTTC,CASSLQAGGPHEQYF,TRBJ2-7,TRBD2,TRBV7-3,-
TGTGCCAGCAGCTTAGCGGGGAGCGGGAAAGAGAATGAGCAGTTCTTC,CASSLAGSGKENEQFF,TRBJ2-1,TRBD2,TRBV7-2,-
TGTGCCAGCAGTCATATGGGCTCTGGGGCCAACGTCCTGACTTTC,CASSHMGSGANVLTF,TRBJ2-6,-,TRBV14,few
TGTGCCAGCAGTACTACCTACGAGCAGTACTTC,CASSTTYEQYF,TRBJ2-7,-,TRBV6-6,-
TGCGCCAGCAGCTTGGGTGGGCAGGGGAACACTGAAGCTTTCTTT,CASSLGGQGNTEAFF,TRBJ1-1,-,TRBV5-1,-
TGTGCCAGCAGTTACCCGGGGGTCGCCGAGCAGTACTTC,CASSYPGVAEQYF,TRBJ2-7,-,TRBV6-5,medium-sized
TGTGCCACCAGCAGAGTCCCGGGACAGGCCTACAATGAGCAGTTCTTC,CATSRVPGQAYNEQFF,TRBJ2-1,TRBD1,TRBV15,-
TGTGCCAGTAGTATGGGGACTAGCGGGAGCACCTACGAGCAGTACTTC,CASSMGTSGSTYEQYF,TRBJ2-7,TRBD2,TRBV19,-
TGTGCCAGCAGCCAAATTCGGGGACAGGAGAACTATGGCTACACCTTC,CASSQIRGQENYGYTF,TRBJ1-2,TRBD1,TRBV5-6,-
TGCGCCAGCAGCCAACTAGGGACCACGGCCGGAGAGACCCAGTACTTC,CASSQLGTTAGETQYF,TRBJ2-5,-,TRBV4-1,-
TGTGCCAGCAGTCGGACAGGGGGCGCTTATTATGGCTACACCTTC,CASSRTGGAYYGYTF,TRBJ1-2,TRBD1,TRBV6-1,-
TGTGCCAGCAGCCGTGGAGGGAACAATCAGCCCCAGCATTTT,CASSRGGNNQPQHF,TRBJ1-5,-,TRBV5-5,-
TGTGCCAGTAGTATAGGGGGGGCAGGCTACGAGCAGTACTTC,CASSIGGAGYEQYF,TRBJ2-7,-,TRBV19,once
TGTGCCAGTCAGTGGGACAGGACCTACGAGCAGTACTTC,CASQWDRTYEQYF,TRBJ2-7,TRBD1,TRBV2,few
TGTGCCAGTAGTTTGGGACAGGTTAAACTGTTTTTT,CASSLGQVKLFF,TRBJ1-4,TRBD1,TRBV19,once
TGTGCCATCAGTGGTTATATGGCGGGAGGAGGGGATACGCAGTATTTT,CAISGYMAGGGDTQYF,TRBJ2-3,TRBD2,TRBV10-3,-
TGTGCCAGAAGCCTCCGGACACCCTTCGATGAGCAGTTCTTC,CARSLRTPFDEQFF,TRBJ2-1,-,TRBV5-3,-
TGTGCCAGCATCCGACAGAACACTGAAGCTTTCTTT,CASIRQNTEAFF,TRBJ1-1,-,TRBV6-7,-
TGTGCTAGTGGTTTGGTTGCAGGGCGCGGGGTCTTC,CASGLVAGRGVF,TRBJ2-1,-,TRBV12-5,-
TGCGCCACCGGGGGACTAGCGAACAATGAGCAGTTCTTC,CATGGLANNEQFF,TRBJ2-1,TRBD2,TRBV10-1,-
TGTGCCATCAGTGACGAACCAAAGCAGTTCTTC,CAISDEPKQFF,TRBJ2-1,-,TRBV10-3,-
TGCAGCGTCGAGACAGGGGGAAATCAGCCCCAGCATTTT,CSVETGGNQPQHF,TRBJ1-5,TRBD1,TRBV29-1,-
TGTGCCAGCAGCGGAGCGGGTGGATACAATGAGCAGTTCTTC,CASSGAGGYNEQFF,TRBJ2-1,-,TRBV11-2,-
TGTGCCCAGCAACTCGGACAGGGCGGAGATGGCTACACCTTC,CAQQLGQGGDGYTF,TRBJ1-2,TRBD1,TRBV2,-
TGCGCCAGCAGCCAAGGTTTGATGAACACTGAAGCTTTCTTT,CASSQGLMNTEAFF,TRBJ1-1,-,TRBV4-3,once
TGTGCCAGCAGTTTCCTCGGGACAGCTAATGAAAAACTGTTTTTT,CASSFLGTANEKLFF,TRBJ1-4,TRBD1,TRBV5-6,-